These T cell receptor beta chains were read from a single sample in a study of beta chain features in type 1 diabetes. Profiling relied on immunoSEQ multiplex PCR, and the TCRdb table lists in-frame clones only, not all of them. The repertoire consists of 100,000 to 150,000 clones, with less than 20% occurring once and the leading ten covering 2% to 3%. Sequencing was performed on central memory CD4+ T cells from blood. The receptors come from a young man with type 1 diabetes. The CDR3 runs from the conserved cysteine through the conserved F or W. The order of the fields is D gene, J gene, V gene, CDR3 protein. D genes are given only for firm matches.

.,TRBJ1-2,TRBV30,CAWENDGNYGYTF
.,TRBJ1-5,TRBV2,CASSEVQSNQPQHF
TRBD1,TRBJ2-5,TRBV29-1,CSGRIRDRYKETQYF
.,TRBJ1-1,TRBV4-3,CASSQEVAGTEAFF
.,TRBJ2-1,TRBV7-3,CASSPMGGSYNEQFF
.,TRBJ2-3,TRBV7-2,CASSLASGPDTQYF
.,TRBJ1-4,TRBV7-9,CASSVGLTGREKLFF
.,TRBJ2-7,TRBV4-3,CASSLRQGSTDEQYF
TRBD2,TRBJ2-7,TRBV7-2,CASSKLAGGSYEQYF
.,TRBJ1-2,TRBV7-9,CASSLATDYGYTF
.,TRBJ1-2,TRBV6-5,CASSQRGFFGYTF
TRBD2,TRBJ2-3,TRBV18,CASSTSATDTQYF
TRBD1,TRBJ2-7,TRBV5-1,CASSLRDSKTYEQYF
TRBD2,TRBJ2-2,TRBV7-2,CASSSSGANTGELFF
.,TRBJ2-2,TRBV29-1,CSVDRGNTGELFF
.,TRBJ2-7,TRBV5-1,CASSLDAADKQYF
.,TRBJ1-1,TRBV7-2,CASSLTGSLNTEAFF
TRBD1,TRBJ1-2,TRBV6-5,CASSYSTGIDGYTF
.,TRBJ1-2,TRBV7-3,CASSSGDTSSGYTF
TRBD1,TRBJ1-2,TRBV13,CASSSRQGNNGYTF
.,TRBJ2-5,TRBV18,CASSPRRDIIQETQYF
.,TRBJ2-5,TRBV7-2,CASSPQETQYF
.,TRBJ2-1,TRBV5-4,CASSSDSNNEQFF
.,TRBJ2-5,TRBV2,CASSSGTETQYF
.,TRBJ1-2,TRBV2,CASSEGSQHYGYTF
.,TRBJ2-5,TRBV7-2,CASSLRVVLETQYF
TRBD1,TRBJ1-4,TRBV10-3,CAIRQGAREEKLFF
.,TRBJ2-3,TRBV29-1,CSVSGGVYTDTQYF
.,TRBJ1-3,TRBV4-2,CASSTSELSGNTIYF
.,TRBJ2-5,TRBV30,CAGSPIYLETQYF
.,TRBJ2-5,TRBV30,CAWSAQELETQYF
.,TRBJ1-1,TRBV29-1,CSVTRTVNTEAFF
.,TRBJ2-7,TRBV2,CASSEFKLELGQYF
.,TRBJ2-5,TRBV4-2,CASSQGERETQYF
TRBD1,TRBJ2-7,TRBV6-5,CASSSSTGAEQYF
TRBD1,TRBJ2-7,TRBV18,CASSPNRGQSLF
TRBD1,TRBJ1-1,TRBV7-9,CASSPRDRGHGNTEAFF
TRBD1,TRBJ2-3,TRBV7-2,CASSLLGTGTADTQYF
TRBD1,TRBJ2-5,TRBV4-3,CASSPFTGGEETQYF
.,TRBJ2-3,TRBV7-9,CASSLNKWVVVTDTQYF
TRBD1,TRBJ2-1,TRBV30,CAWSRDSRNNEQFF